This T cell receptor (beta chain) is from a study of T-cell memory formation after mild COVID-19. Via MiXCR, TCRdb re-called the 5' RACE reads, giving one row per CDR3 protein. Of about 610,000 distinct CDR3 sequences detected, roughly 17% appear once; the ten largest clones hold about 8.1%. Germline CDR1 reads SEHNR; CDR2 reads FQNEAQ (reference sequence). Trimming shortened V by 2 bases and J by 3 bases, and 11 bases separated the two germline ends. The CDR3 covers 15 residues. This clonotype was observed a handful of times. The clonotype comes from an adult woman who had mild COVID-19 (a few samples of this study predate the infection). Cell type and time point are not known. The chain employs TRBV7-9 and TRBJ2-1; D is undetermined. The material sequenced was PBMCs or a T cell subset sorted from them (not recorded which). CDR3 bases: TGTGCCAGCAGCTTATCGGGCCAACTCTACAATGAGCAGTTCTTC. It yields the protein CASSLSGQLYNEQFF.